This T cell receptor beta chain was sequenced in a study of control samples from healthy donors and cancer patients. TCRdb keeps only in-frame clones here, not all; method: immunoSEQ multiplex PCR. The sample has some 130,000 clones, 92% seen once; the top ten hold 2.1%. This receptor was identified in a woman aged 45 to 65 in good health. The specimen sequenced was blood.

CDR3 in amino acids: CASWDRAFSGNTIYF. The CDR3 region has the DNA TGTGCCAGTTGGGACAGAGCCTTCTCTGGAAACACCATATATTTT. The rearrangement links TRBV19 to TRBJ1-3; 7 nucleotides match TRBD1. The CDR3 has 15 residues. V dropped 8 bases and J dropped 0; count of bases not matched to a gene: 7. Germline V gene data show CDR1 as LNHDA and CDR2 as SQIVND (reference sequence). The complete variable domain, with remaining parts taken from reference TRBV19 and TRBJ1-3, reads DGGITQSPKYLFRKEGQNVTLSCEQNLNHDAMYWYRQDPGQGLRLIYYSQIVNDFQKGDIAEGYSVSREKKESFPLTVTSAQKNPTAFYLCASWDRAFSGNTIYFGEGSWLTVV.